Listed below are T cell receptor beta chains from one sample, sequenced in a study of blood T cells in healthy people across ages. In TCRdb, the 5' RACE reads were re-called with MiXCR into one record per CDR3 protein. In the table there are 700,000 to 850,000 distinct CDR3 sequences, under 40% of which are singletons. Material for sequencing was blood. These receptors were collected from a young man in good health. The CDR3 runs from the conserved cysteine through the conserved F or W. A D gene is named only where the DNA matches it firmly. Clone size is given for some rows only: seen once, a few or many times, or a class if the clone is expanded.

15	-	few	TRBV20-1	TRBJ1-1	TGCAGTGCTACCACAATCAGGGGCGCGAACACTGAAGCTTTCTTT	CSATTIRGANTEAFF
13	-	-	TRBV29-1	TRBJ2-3	TGCAGCGTTGAAGTTTTGAGCACAGATACGCAGTATTTT	CSVEVLSTDTQYF
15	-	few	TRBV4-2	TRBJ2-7	TGTGCCAGCAGCCAAGATCGGACCCGTTTCAACGAGCAGTACTTC	CASSQDRTRFNEQYF
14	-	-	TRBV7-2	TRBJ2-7	TGTGCCAGCAGCGCGCCCACCACAGGGATTGAGCAGTACTTC	CASSAPTTGIEQYF
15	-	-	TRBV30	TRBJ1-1	TGTGCCTGGAGTGCCGCTTGGCGTCGGAACACTGAAGCTTTCTTT	CAWSAAWRRNTEAFF
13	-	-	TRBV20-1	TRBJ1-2	TGCAGTGCTAGAGATCCGGGGGCACCTGGCTACACCTTC	CSARDPGAPGYTF
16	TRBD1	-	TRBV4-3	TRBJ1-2	TGCGCCAGCAGCCAAGATGGGGAGACAGGGATCTATGGCTACACCTTC	CASSQDGETGIYGYTF
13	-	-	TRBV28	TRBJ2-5	TGTGCCAGCAGTTTGATCGTCCAAGGGACCCAGTACTTC	CASSLIVQGTQYF
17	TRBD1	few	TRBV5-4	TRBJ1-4	TGTGCCAGCAGCGCGGGACAGGGGTTAGGGGCTAATGAAAAACTGTTTTTT	CASSAGQGLGANEKLFF
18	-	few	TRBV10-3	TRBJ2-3	TGTGCCATCAGTGAGCATCCTCGGGGAGGGGGCTGGTCAGATACGCAGTATTTT	CAISEHPRGGGWSDTQYF
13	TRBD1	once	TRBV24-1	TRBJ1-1	TGTGCCACCAGTGAAACAGGGGGCACTGAAGCTTTCTTT	CATSETGGTEAFF
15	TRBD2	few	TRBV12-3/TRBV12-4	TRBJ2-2	TGTGCCAGCAGTCCGGGACTAGCTCATATTTTCGGGCTGTTTTTT	CASSPGLAHIFGLFF
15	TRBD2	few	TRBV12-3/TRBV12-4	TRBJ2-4	TGTGCCAGCTGGGGGACTAGAGTTCCCGCCAGGGCCCAGTACTTC	CASWGTRVPARAQYF
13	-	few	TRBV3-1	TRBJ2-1	TGTGCCAGCAGCCAAGTCCTGGGCGGGGAGCAGTTCTTC	CASSQVLGGEQFF